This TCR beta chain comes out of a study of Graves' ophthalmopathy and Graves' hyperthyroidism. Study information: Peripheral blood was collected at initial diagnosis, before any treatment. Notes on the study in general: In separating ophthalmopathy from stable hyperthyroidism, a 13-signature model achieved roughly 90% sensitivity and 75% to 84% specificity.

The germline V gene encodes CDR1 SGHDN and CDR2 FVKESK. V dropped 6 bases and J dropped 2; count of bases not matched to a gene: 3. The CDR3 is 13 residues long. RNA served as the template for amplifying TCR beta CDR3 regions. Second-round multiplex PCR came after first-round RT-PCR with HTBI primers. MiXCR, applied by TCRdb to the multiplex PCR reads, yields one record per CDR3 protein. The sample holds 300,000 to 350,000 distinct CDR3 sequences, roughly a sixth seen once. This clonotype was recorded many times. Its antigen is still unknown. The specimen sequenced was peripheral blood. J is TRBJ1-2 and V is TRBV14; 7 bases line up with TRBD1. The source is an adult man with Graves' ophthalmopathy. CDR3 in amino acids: CASSQGQNYGYTF. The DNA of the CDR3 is TGTGCCAGCAGTCAGGGACAGAACTATGGCTACACCTTC.